This T cell receptor beta chain stems from a study of blood T cells in healthy people across ages. This clonotype was seen a single time. The antigen remains unidentified. Study results and caveats: Using unsorted PBMCs precluded a conclusive naive versus antigen-experienced comparison. Across the age range, TCR beta diversity per million T cells fell in a roughly linear way.

With a J-beta primer mix and a sample-barcoded 5' primer, a second PCR ran about 6 to 11 cycles. TCRdb re-called the 5' RACE reads with MiXCR, one entry per CDR3 protein. The table records approximately 800,000 distinct CDR3 sequences, roughly 25% of them present only once. The same sample was also used in a study of T cells of mothers and their children. Per that study: Thymic selection molds TCR recombination output in a comparable way in related and unrelated pairs.

The clonotype comes from a boy under 18 in good health. The sample taken for sequencing was blood.

The CDR3 spells CASSEGEVHEQYF. As DNA, the CDR3 is TGTGCCAGCAGCGAAGGGGAGGTACACGAGCAGTACTTC. The chain carries TRBV9 and TRBJ2-7; TRBD2 is a possible D gene (6 bases). This CDR3 spans 13 amino acids. The V end was cut by 3 bases, the J end by 5 bases, with 12 bases between. The germline V gene has CDR1 SGDLS and CDR2 YYNGEE.